Below, 7 T cell receptor beta chains from the same sample are listed, as sequenced in a study of blood T cell repertoires in COVID-19. Using immunoSEQ multiplex PCR, the repertoire was profiled, and TCRdb retains in-frame clones only, with some absent. This sample has 250,000 to 300,000 clones, with approximately 89% found just once. The specimen was PBMCs or T cells enriched from blood (not recorded which). The receptor set was obtained from a woman aged 45-65 years who had been exposed to COVID-19.

This clone was detected once. This specimen includes other DNA sequences encoding the same CDR3. The chain joins TRBV5-4 to TRBJ1-2; D unclear. Germline V lookup: CDR1 SGHNT, CDR2 YYREEE (reference sequence). The CDR3 loop spans 14 amino acids. V lost 0 bases, J lost 2 bases, and 8 bases lay in between. The CDR3 DNA is TGTGCCAGCAGCTTGGTGGACTCGAACTATGGCTACACCTTC. This sequence encodes CASSLVDSNYGYTF. Full variable domain (missing parts from reference TRBV5-4 and TRBJ1-2): ETGVTQSPTHLIKTRGQQVTLRCSSQSGHNTVSWYQQALGQGPQFIFQYYREEENGRGNFPPRFSGLQFPNYSSELNVNALELDDSALYLCASSLVDSNYGYTFGSGTRLTVV.

For the CDR3, the DNA is TGTGCCAGCAGCTTGCGGGGGGGCTACAATGAGCAGTTCTTC. Its protein is CASSLRGGYNEQFF. The chain uses TRBV5-4 and TRBJ2-1, with 8 bases that match TRBD2. CDR1 SGHNT and CDR2 YYREEE come from the germline V gene (reference sequence). The ends lost 1 base at V and 3 bases at J; junction bases unmatched: 0. There are 14 residues in the CDR3.

The rearrangement links TRBV7-9 to TRBJ2-1, with D unresolved. CDR3 size: 14 residues. Germline V lookup: CDR1 SEHNR, CDR2 FQNEAQ (reference sequence). Trimming stripped 2 bases from V and 8 bases from J, with 13 bases between. The CDR3 loop is CASSLTSVSYEQFF. DNA for the CDR3: TGTGCCAGCAGCTTAACGAGCGTTAGCTATGAGCAGTTCTTC.

The chain uses TRBV28 and TRBJ1-1, with TRBD1 identical over 7 bases. V was clipped by 5 bases and J by 13 bases; unmatched bases: 10. The CDR3 runs to 12 residues. Germline V lookup: CDR1 MDHEN, CDR2 SYDVKM. The chain's CDR3 is CASSQTDREVFF. For the CDR3, the DNA is TGTGCCAGCAGTCAAACCGACAGGGAGGTTTTCTTT.

The CDR3: CASSQDRGLRGGANVLTF. The CDR3 bases are TGCGCCAGCAGCCAAGACAGGGGGCTAAGGGGTGGGGCCAACGTCCTGACTTTC. This chain joins TRBV4-1 and TRBJ2-6, with 8 bases identical to TRBD1. The CDR3 sequence is 18 residues long. J was trimmed by 3 bases and V by 0 bases; bases with no gene match: 7. Germline V gives CDR1 MGHRA, CDR2 YSYEKL.

The chain uses TRBV5-8 and TRBJ2-3, with TRBD2 matching 9 bases. The CDR3 is 18 amino acids. In germline, CDR1 is SGHTS, CDR2 YDEGEE. Unmatched junction bases numbered 8, after V lost 0 bases and J lost 0 bases. The CDR3 nucleotides are TGTGCCAGCAGCTTGGGGACAACTAGCGGGCCCAGCACAGATACGCAGTATTTT. This gives the protein CASSLGTTSGPSTDTQYF. The variable domain in full, with the rest retrieved from reference TRBV5-8 and TRBJ2-3, is EAGVTQSPTHLIKTRGQQATLRCSPISGHTSVYWYQQALGLGLQFLLWYDEGEERNRGNFPPRFSGRQFPNYSSELNVNALELEDSALYLCASSLGTTSGPSTDTQYFGPGTRLTVL.

This chain joins TRBV19 and TRBJ1-6; perhaps TRBD1 as D (6 bases). Germline V gene sequence: CDR1 LNHDA, CDR2 SQIVND (reference sequence). The CDR3 contains 18 residues. Trimming pared 3 bases from V and 7 bases from J, leaving 22 bases between. CDR3 nucleotide sequence: TGTGCCAGTAGTATGGACCCGGGAGGACAGTCCCCCAATTCACCCCTCCACTTT. It is translated as CASSMDPGGQSPNSPLHF.